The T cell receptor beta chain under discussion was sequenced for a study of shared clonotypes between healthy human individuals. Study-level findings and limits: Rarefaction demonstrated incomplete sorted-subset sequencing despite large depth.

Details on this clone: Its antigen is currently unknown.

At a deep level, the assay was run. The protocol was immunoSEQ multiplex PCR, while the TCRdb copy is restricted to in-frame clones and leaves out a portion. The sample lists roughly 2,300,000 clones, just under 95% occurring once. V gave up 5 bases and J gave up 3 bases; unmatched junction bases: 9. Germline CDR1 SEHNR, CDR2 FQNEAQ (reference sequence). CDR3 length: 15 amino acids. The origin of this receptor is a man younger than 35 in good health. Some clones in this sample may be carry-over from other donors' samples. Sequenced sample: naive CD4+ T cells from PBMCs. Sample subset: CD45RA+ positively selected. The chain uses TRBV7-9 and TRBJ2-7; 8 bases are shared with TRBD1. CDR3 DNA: TGTGCCAGCAGCCCCATTCGAGGACAGGGCTACGAGCAGTACTTC. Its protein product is CASSPIRGQGYEQYF.